A single sample gave rise to the 6 T cell receptor beta chains below, sequenced in a study of control samples from healthy donors and cancer patients. This table comes from immunoSEQ multiplex PCR, and its TCRdb copy is limited to in-frame clones, with some not included. The sample has approximately 170,000 clones, roughly 92% seen once; the top ten hold less than 0.75%. The sample was blood. The receptors stem from a woman aged 25 to 39 in good health.

V usage is TRBV19 and J usage is TRBJ1-5; 7 bases are a match to TRBD1. CDR1 is LNHDA and CDR2 is SQIVND in the germline V gene (reference sequence). The V gene end was trimmed by 3 bases and the J gene end by 5 bases; junction bases not matched to a gene: 4. The CDR3 has 14 residues. The CDR3 here is CASSIRGQDQPQHF. The DNA of the CDR3 is TGTGCCAGTAGTATTAGGGGGCAGGATCAGCCCCAGCATTTT.

In this sample, this clone turned up once. This chain uses TRBV12-3 or TRBV12-4 with TRBJ1-2, with a tentative D call TRBD1 (6 bases). This CDR3 region has 12 residues. V was pared by 5 bases and J by 8 bases, with 12 bases between. In DNA form, the CDR3 reads TGTGCCAGCAGTGTCGGGGGGGGCGGCTACACCTTC. Amino acids: CASSVGGGGYTF.

The rearrangement joins TRBV27 to TRBJ2-3; D remains ambiguous. V was clipped by 6 bases and J by 0 bases, with 7 bases between them. This CDR3 is 13 amino acids long. From germline, CDR1 is MNHEY and CDR2 SMNVEV (reference sequence). CDR3 residues: CASSVWSTDTQYF. The CDR3, as DNA: TGTGCCAGCAGCGTCTGGAGCACAGATACGCAGTATTTT.

V and J are TRBV11-3 and TRBJ1-1; no definite D call. Between the trimmed V and J ends, which lost 1 base and 1 base, there was a span of 7 bases. Germline CDR1 reads SGHNT; CDR2 reads YENEEA. This CDR3 region has 14 residues. CDR3 coding DNA: TGTGCCAGCAGCTTAGGACCGGGGAACACTGAAGCTTTCTTT. It codes for CASSLGPGNTEAFF.

This chain joins TRBV30 and TRBJ1-2; D gene uncertain. The CDR3 sequence is 15 residues long. Germline-derived CDR1 and CDR2 are GTSNPN and SVGIG (reference sequence). V gave up 3 bases and J gave up 2 bases, with 16 bases separating them. CDR3 region: CAWRSLGSGNYGYTF. The CDR3 DNA follows: TGTGCCTGGAGATCGCTGGGTTCGGGGAACTATGGCTACACCTTC.

The chain has TRBV6-2 or TRBV6-3 and TRBJ2-3, with 10 bases lining up with TRBD1. The CDR3 has 18 amino acids. Germline V gene sequence: CDR1 MNHEY, CDR2 SVGEGT. V was pared by 2 bases and J by 2 bases, with 10 bases of the junction left unmatched. Here the CDR3 DNA reads TGTGCCAGCAGTTACGTGTTAGGGGACAGGGGCTCCACAGATACGCAGTATTTT. Translated, it gives CASSYVLGDRGSTDTQYF.